Listed below are T cell receptor beta chains from one sample, sequenced in a study of Graves' ophthalmopathy and Graves' hyperthyroidism. TCRdb re-analysed the multiplex PCR reads in MiXCR, keeping a single row per CDR3 protein. The sample includes roughly 480,000 distinct CDR3 sequences, approximately 15% of them seen just once. The sequencing sample was made of blood. The receptors here all came from a woman under 40 with Graves' ophthalmopathy. The CDR3 runs from the conserved cysteine through the conserved F or W. D genes are given only for firm matches. Rows give clone size only sometimes, using once, few, many, or a class for an expanded clone.

TRBJ2-7 TRBV6-2/TRBV6-3 - many CASRTGTATYEQYF TGTGCCAGCAGAACCGGGACGGCGACCTACGAGCAGTACTTC
TRBJ1-1 TRBV12-3/TRBV12-4 - few CASSFGAGAPLTFF -
TRBJ1-2 TRBV7-3 TRBD1 many CASSPRDRENYGYTF TGTGCCAGCAGCCCGAGGGACAGGGAAAACTATGGCTACACCTTC
TRBJ2-4 TRBV28 TRBD2 - CASSPGLARGIKYF TGTGCCAGCAGCCCAGGTTTGGCGCGGGGGATTAAGTACTTC
TRBJ1-1 TRBV4-1 - - CASSQEMANTEAFF TGCGCCAGCAGCCAAGAGATGGCGAACACTGAAGCTTTCTTT
TRBJ2-1 TRBV6-2/TRBV6-3 - many CASSYSGGEGGYEQFF TGTGCCAGCAGTTACTCAGGGGGGGAGGGCGGCTATGAGCAGTTCTTC
TRBJ1-5 TRBV28 - - CASRHRVSNQPQHF TGTGCCAGCAGGCACAGGGTGAGCAATCAGCCCCAGCATTTT
TRBJ2-1 TRBV20-1 TRBD1 many CSATDRGSYNEQFF TGCAGTGCTACGGACAGGGGGTCCTACAATGAGCAGTTCTTC
TRBJ1-1 TRBV6-1 - many CATKPNLGTEAFF TGTGCCACCAAACCTAACTTGGGAACCGAAGCTTTCTTT
TRBJ2-7 TRBV3-1 TRBD2 many CASSPAGSYEQYF TGTGCCAGCAGCCCAGCGGGGAGCTACGAGCAGTACTTC
TRBJ2-2 TRBV27 TRBD1 few CASSNRGFDTGELFF TGTGCCAGCAGTAACAGGGGATTTGACACCGGGGAGCTGTTTTTT
TRBJ2-5 TRBV11-3 TRBD1 many CASSLPGQGIGETQYF TGTGCCAGCAGCTTACCGGGACAGGGGATCGGGGAGACCCAGTACTTC
TRBJ2-2 TRBV5-8 - many CASSLVWGTGELFF TGTGCCAGCAGCTTGGTCTGGGGCACCGGGGAGCTGTTTTTT
TRBJ2-4 TRBV12-3/TRBV12-4 - many CASSLRGDIQYF TGTGCCAGCAGCCTCAGGGGGGACATTCAGTACTTC
TRBJ1-2 TRBV5-1 - many CASSLNLRQEGYGYTF TGCGCCAGCAGCTTAAACTTAAGACAGGAAGGCTATGGCTACACCTTC
TRBJ2-5 TRBV27 TRBD1 - CASSLSPGQVTQYF TGTGCCAGCAGTTTATCGCCTGGACAGGTGACCCAGTACTTC
TRBJ1-1 TRBV6-1 TRBD1 once CASTSQGADTEAFF TGTGCCAGCACCTCACAGGGGGCCGACACTGAAGCTTTCTTT
TRBJ1-2 TRBV20-1 - many CSARIAQNYGYTF TGCAGTGCTAGGATTGCCCAAAACTATGGCTACACCTTC
TRBJ1-1 TRBV6-1 - many CASSAQGLNTEAFF TGTGCCAGCAGTGCACAGGGCCTGAACACTGAAGCTTTCTTT
TRBJ2-5 TRBV20-1 - - CSVPPQRFQETLYF TGCAGTGTCCCCCCGCAGAGATTCCAAGAGACCCTGTACTTC
TRBJ1-1 TRBV2 - many CASKTESGNTEAFF TGTGCCAGCAAGACCGAATCAGGGAACACTGAAGCTTTCTTT
TRBJ1-5 TRBV7-2 TRBD1 once CASSPTSTGNQPQHF TGTGCCAGCAGCCCCACATCGACAGGGAACCAGCCCCAGCATTTT
TRBJ2-5 TRBV28 - many CASSGGLNQETQYF TGTGCCAGCAGCGGGGGCCTTAATCAAGAGACCCAGTACTTC
TRBJ2-6 TRBV20-1 - many CSARGPRSIPSGANVLTF TGCAGTGCTAGAGGCCCTAGGTCGATCCCTTCTGGGGCCAACGTCCTGACTTTC
TRBJ1-2 TRBV10-1 - - CASSDPDAPSIGGYTF TGCGCCAGCAGTGACCCGGACGCACCTTCAATAGGTGGCTACACCTTC
TRBJ2-5 TRBV7-9 TRBD2 many CASSEMGLAGGQYF TGTGCCAGCAGCGAAATGGGACTAGCGGGGGGCCAGTACTTC
TRBJ1-1 TRBV28 - many CASSLSGTRTEAFF TGTGCCAGCAGTTTGAGTGGGACGAGAACTGAAGCTTTCTTT
TRBJ1-6 TRBV6-1 - - CASSPQLDSPLHF TGTGCCAGCAGCCCACAGTTGGATTCACCCCTCCACTTT
TRBJ2-7 TRBV10-3 TRBD1 many CAIRGTGIDEQYF TGTGCCATCAGGGGGACAGGGATCGACGAGCAGTACTTC
TRBJ2-5 TRBV10-3 TRBD2 many CAISTSGTSGGEQETQYF TGTGCCATCAGCACCTCCGGGACTAGCGGGGGGGAGCAAGAGACCCAGTACTTC
TRBJ2-5 TRBV29-1 TRBD1 many CSVGSGTVGGETQYF TGCAGCGTTGGTTCCGGGACAGTTGGGGGAGAGACCCAGTACTTC
TRBJ2-5 TRBV15 - many CATSRTGYQETQYF TGTGCCACCAGCAGGACAGGATATCAAGAGACCCAGTACTTC
TRBJ1-5 TRBV12-3/TRBV12-4 - many CASRGGVNQPQHF TGTGCCAGCAGGGGAGGGGTCAATCAGCCCCAGCATTTT
TRBJ1-5 TRBV12-3/TRBV12-4 - many CASSPGTPNQPQHF TGTGCCAGCAGCCCAGGGACCCCCAATCAGCCCCAGCATTTT
TRBJ1-2 TRBV6-5 - many CASSPAYGYTF TGTGCCAGCAGCCCGGCCTATGGCTACACCTTC
TRBJ1-2 TRBV18 TRBD1 - CASSPGDRGRNGYTF TGTGCCAGCTCACCGGGGGACAGGGGGCGGAATGGCTACACCTTC
TRBJ2-7 TRBV13 TRBD2 many CASSYGASGGTPPYF TGTGCCAGCAGCTATGGGGCTAGCGGGGGGACCCCCCCCTACTTC
TRBJ1-1 TRBV13 - - CASSLGSQYTEAFF TGTGCCAGCAGCCTCGGGTCACAGTACACTGAAGCTTTCTTT
TRBJ2-2 TRBV4-1 TRBD1 many CASSLGQVTGELFF TGCGCCAGCAGCCTGGGACAGGTCACCGGGGAGCTGTTTTTT
TRBJ1-1 TRBV6-2/TRBV6-3 TRBD1 - CASSYSTGGKNTEAFF TGTGCCAGCAGTTACTCAACAGGGGGGAAAAACACTGAAGCTTTCTTT
TRBJ2-5 TRBV12-3/TRBV12-4 - many CASSLSAGQETQYF TGTGCCAGCAGTTTATCGGCAGGCCAAGAGACCCAGTACTTC
TRBJ2-7 TRBV4-1 - many CASSPREGGYEQYF TGCGCCAGCAGCCCTCGGGAAGGCGGCTACGAGCAGTACTTC
TRBJ2-7 TRBV7-2 TRBD2 - CASSLAGGRSWEQYF TGTGCCAGCAGCTTAGCGGGAGGGCGATCGTGGGAGCAGTACTTC
TRBJ2-7 TRBV20-1 TRBD2 many CSARVIAGGPSGEQYF TGCAGTGCTAGAGTAATAGCGGGAGGACCTTCGGGCGAGCAGTACTTC
TRBJ1-2 TRBV29-1 TRBD1 many CSVDKGRGVWGYTF TGCAGCGTTGATAAGGGCAGGGGGGTTTGGGGCTACACCTTC
TRBJ2-7 TRBV12-3/TRBV12-4 - many CASSPHQAATYEQYF TGTGCCAGCAGTCCCCACCAAGCGGCGACCTACGAGCAGTACTTC
TRBJ1-5 TRBV7-2 - many CASSFESRGNQPQHF TGTGCCAGCAGCTTCGAGAGTAGAGGGAATCAGCCCCAGCATTTT
TRBJ1-1 TRBV11-1 - many CASSPQGGESEAFF TGTGCCAGCAGCCCCCAGGGAGGAGAGAGTGAAGCTTTCTTT
TRBJ2-7 TRBV12-3/TRBV12-4 - many CASSLRQGSSYEQYF TGTGCCAGCAGTTTGAGGCAGGGGAGCTCCTACGAGCAGTACTTC